This entry lists 14 T cell receptor beta chains sequenced from one sample in a study of response to subunit inactivated influenza vaccine. TCRdb re-called the RT-PCR reads with MiXCR, one entry per CDR3 protein. Of more than 550,000 distinct CDR3 sequences in the sample, 10% to 12% are singletons; the top ten hold approximately 11%. A further study also used this sample, focusing on T cells expressing NK-cell markers. That report notes: What made the TCR beta cDNA was 5'RACE template switching with UMIs.

The source material was PBMCs from blood, sampled on the day of vaccination. The receptors were sampled from a man between 45 and 60 years old who received an inactivated influenza vaccine.

This clonotype appeared a single time. The chain joins TRBV4-2 to TRBJ2-3, with TRBD2 identical over 12 bases. Germline values: CDR1 LGHNA, CDR2 YNFKEQ. Trimming took 6 bases from V and 4 from J; bases not matched to a gene: 17. The CDR3 extends over 19 amino acids. The CDR3 DNA sequence: TGTGCCAGCAGACTACGACTGACTAGCGGGAGCCACGTGGCAGATACGCAGTATTTT. Its translation is CASRLRLTSGSHVADTQYF.

This clonotype was seen ten or more times. This sequence joins TRBV7-3 and TRBJ2-1; 11 positions agree with TRBD2. There are 14 residues in the CDR3. The V gene end was trimmed by 5 bases and the J gene end by 8 bases; junction bases not matched to a gene: 5. Germline V CDR1 and CDR2: SGHTA, FQGTGA. As DNA, the CDR3 is TGTGCCAGCAGCACCGGGACTAGCGGTTATGAGCAGTTCTTC. This codes for CASSTGTSGYEQFF.

The CDR3 DNA is TGCAGTGCGACCAGGGTTTACGAGCAGTACTTC. Encoded protein: CSATRVYEQYF. The chain has TRBV20-1 and TRBJ2-7, with D possibly being TRBD1 (5 bases). The CDR3 is 11 residues long. Trimming left V 6 bases short and J 4 bases short, with 10 bases between. Per germline, CDR1 DFQATT and CDR2 SNEGSKA (reference sequence).

CDR3 residues: CASSLEGSFNTGELFF. CDR3 nucleotide sequence: TGTGCCAGCAGCTTAGAGGGCTCCTTCAACACCGGGGAGCTGTTTTTT. This rearrangement joins TRBV7-2 to TRBJ2-2; D gene unclear. The germline V gene has CDR1 SGHTA and CDR2 FQGNSA. Trimming left V 1 base short and J 2 bases short, with 11 bases between. The CDR3 sequence is 16 residues long.

This chain connects TRBV27 to TRBJ2-5; D may match TRBD1 or TRBD2 (5 bases each). V lost 3 bases and J lost 2, with 10 bases in between. The CDR3 runs 14 residues. Germline lookup yields CDR1 MNHEY and CDR2 SMNVEV (reference sequence). CDR3 amino acids: CASSFGAIQETQYF. The CDR3 nucleotides read TGTGCCAGCAGTTTCGGGGCCATACAAGAGACCCAGTACTTC.

The gene calls are TRBV6-5 and TRBJ1-2; possible D gene TRBD1, 5 bases. In germline, CDR1 is MNHEY, CDR2 SVGAGI. The length of the CDR3 is 10 residues. Trimming removed 10 bases at V and 7 bases at J, with 10 bases between. CDR3 in amino acids: CATLGAGYTF. DNA for the CDR3: TGTGCCACCCTTGGGGCTGGCTACACCTTC.

This chain uses TRBV29-1 with TRBJ2-2; TRBD2 matches at 10 bases. The CDR3 consists of 15 residues. V dropped 7 bases and J dropped 6; count of bases not matched to a gene: 11. Germline CDR1 SQVTM, CDR2 ANQGSEA. CDR3 in amino acids: CSAQPSGGPSGELFF. CDR3 bases: TGCAGCGCCCAACCTAGCGGGGGCCCCTCCGGGGAGCTGTTTTTT.

Regarding this clonotype: At one of its ends the junction is not consistent with the germline gene, which may arise from a read error. The rearrangement links TRBV7-9 to TRBJ2-7, with TRBD1 matching over 9 bases. Germline V gives CDR1 SEHNR, CDR2 FQNEAQ (reference sequence). This CDR3 region has 14 residues. The CDR3 nucleotides are TGTGCCAGCGCCAACTCCGGGACAGGGCAAAGTTTGGACTTC. As protein: CASANSGTGQSLDF.

This clonotype was found a few times. This chain joins TRBV7-2 and TRBJ2-3; D is ambiguous. CDR3 length equals 15 residues. Germline V gene data show CDR1 as SGHTA and CDR2 as FQGNSA. Trimming left V 5 bases short and J 0 bases short, with 12 bases between. CDR3 residues: CASSPWRTSTDTQYF. CDR3 DNA: TGTGCCAGCAGCCCCTGGCGCACTAGCACAGATACGCAGTATTTT.

The chain is built from TRBV20-1 and TRBJ1-6; TRBD1 might be the D (5 bases). The length of the CDR3 is 14 residues. Germline V gene lookup returns CDR1 DFQATT and CDR2 SNEGSKA (reference sequence). V lost 4 bases, J lost 8 bases, and 15 bases lay in between. The CDR3 region is CSATWDGGDSPLHF. The DNA of the CDR3 is TGCAGTGCTACATGGGACGGTGGTGATTCACCCCTCCACTTT.

This clonotype showed up just a few times. This chain uses TRBV6-2 or TRBV6-3 with TRBJ2-7, with 11 bases identical to TRBD2. The CDR3 runs to 15 residues. CDR1 and CDR2 (germline): MNHEY, SVGEGT. V dropped 6 bases and J dropped 5; count of bases not matched to a gene: 9. In DNA form, the CDR3 reads TGTGCCAGCAGGCGTACCGGGACTAGCGGCAACGAGCAGTACTTC. Translation gives CASRRTGTSGNEQYF.

The chain uses TRBV6-6 and TRBJ1-4; TRBD1 might be the D (5 bases). Germline V CDR1 and CDR2: MNHNY, SVGAGI (reference sequence). V was pared by 7 bases and J by 11 bases, with 14 bases between. The CDR3 is 12 amino acids. The CDR3 DNA reads as TGTGCCAGCAAACAAACCGAGGGGAAACTGTTTTTT. It translates to CASKQTEGKLFF.

This clonotype turned up a few times. The V gene is TRBV20-1, the J gene TRBJ1-2; D not resolved. V lost 7 bases and J 2 bases, leaving 14 bases between the germline ends. This CDR3 contains 13 residues. Germline V gene data show CDR1 as DFQATT and CDR2 as SNEGSKA (reference sequence). CDR3 nucleotides: TGCAGTGTGCCAGGAGATATGAACTATGGCTACACCTTC. This gives the protein CSVPGDMNYGYTF.

This chain joins TRBV7-2 and TRBJ2-3; 13 bases map to TRBD2. This CDR3 has 15 residues. Losses at the gene ends were 5 bases for V and 9 bases for J; bases not matched to a gene: 8. Germline V gene data show CDR1 as SGHTA and CDR2 as FQGNSA. CDR3 sequence: CASSTSGGVYSTQYF. In DNA form, the CDR3 reads TGTGCCAGCAGCACTAGCGGGGGGGTGTATTCGACGCAGTATTTT.